This TCR beta chain was found in a study of T cells in Graves' hyperthyroidism and ophthalmopathy. Points from the study as a whole: A 13 V-J model separated ophthalmopathy from stable hyperthyroidism.

The CDR3 consists of 17 residues. Germline V CDR1 and CDR2: SGHTA, FQGTGA. A note on this clonotype: Its antigen is not identified. The germline gene is not matched at one end of the junction; a read error may be the cause.

Patients having uncontrolled infection, another autoimmune disease, pregnancy or lactation were not included. Researchers amplified the TCR beta CDR3 regions from RNA transcripts. In the first-round RT-PCR of the TCR CDR3, the HTBI primer set was used. Via MiXCR, TCRdb re-called the multiplex PCR reads, giving one row per CDR3 protein. The table records approximately 350,000 distinct CDR3 sequences, 15% of them present only once. This sequence joins TRBV7-3 and TRBJ1-5; TRBD1 is a possible D gene (6 bases). Sequencing was done on a sample of blood. The clonotype was recovered from a woman aged 60 to 75 with Graves' ophthalmopathy. CDR3 in amino acids: CASSSQTGGRDNQPQHF. The CDR3 nucleotides read TGCGCCAGCAGCTCGCAGACTGGGGGGCGGGACAATCAGCCCCAGCATTTT.